This TCR beta chain was recorded in a study of T cell repertoires in cytomegalovirus infection. About the study: It can be stated that public TCR beta signatures indicated CMV infection as well as a matching HLA type.

Each CDR3 protein gets one entry after TCRdb re-called the reads with MiXCR. Of some 920,000 distinct CDR3 sequences detected, approximately 30% appear once; the ten largest clones hold around 15%. Of note for this clonotype: Its matching antigen is unknown.

The origin of this receptor is a human donor in good health (CMV status not recorded). Some clones in this sample may be carry-over from other donors' samples. This sample comprised cultured CD8+ T cells from PBMCs, obtained from culture after CMV antigen stimulation.

The DNA of the CDR3 is TGTGCCAGTAGGGAACTAGCGGGGAATCCAGATACGCAGTATTTT. The encoded protein is CASRELAGNPDTQYF. V usage is TRBV19 and J usage is TRBJ2-3; 10 nucleotides line up with TRBD2. V trimming: 6 bases; J trimming: 4 bases; junction bases outside the gene matches: 7. Germline V gene data show CDR1 as LNHDA and CDR2 as SQIVND (reference sequence). This CDR3 comprises 15 residues.